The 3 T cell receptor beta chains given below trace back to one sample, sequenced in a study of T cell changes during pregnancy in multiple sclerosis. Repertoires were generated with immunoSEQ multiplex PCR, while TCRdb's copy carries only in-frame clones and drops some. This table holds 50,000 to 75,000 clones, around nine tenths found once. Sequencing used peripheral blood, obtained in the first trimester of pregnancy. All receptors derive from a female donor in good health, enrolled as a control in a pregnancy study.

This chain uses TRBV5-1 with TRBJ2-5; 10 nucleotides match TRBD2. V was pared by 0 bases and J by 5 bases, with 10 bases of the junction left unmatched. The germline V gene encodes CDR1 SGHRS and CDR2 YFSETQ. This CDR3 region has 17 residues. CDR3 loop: CASSLAPSGRARETQYF. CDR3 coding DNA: TGCGCCAGCAGCTTGGCTCCGAGCGGGAGGGCCCGGGAGACCCAGTACTTC.

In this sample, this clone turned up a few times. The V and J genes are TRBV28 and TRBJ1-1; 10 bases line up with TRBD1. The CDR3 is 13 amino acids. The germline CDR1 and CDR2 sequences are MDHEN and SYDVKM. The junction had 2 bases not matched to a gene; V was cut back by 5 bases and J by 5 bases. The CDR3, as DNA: TGTGCCAGCAGTCGACAGGGGGCGACTGAAGCTTTCTTT. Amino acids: CASSRQGATEAFF.

CDR3 amino acids: CASSSTGGRETQYF. In DNA form, the CDR3 reads TGTGCCAGCAGTTCCACAGGGGGCCGGGAGACCCAGTACTTC. J is TRBJ2-5 and V is TRBV6-5, with 9 nucleotides matching TRBD1. V lost 4 bases and J lost 5; bases outside the gene matches: 5. The CDR3 spans 14 residues. Germline V lookup: CDR1 MNHEY, CDR2 SVGAGI.